This T cell receptor beta chain is drawn from a study of T cells expressing NK-cell markers. Study-level background: Of eight sequenced donors, seven were HCMV-seropositive and one HCMV-seronegative.

UMIs accompanied the 5'RACE template switching by which TCR beta cDNA was made. TCRdb derives one entry per CDR3 protein from the 5' RACE reads, leaving out DNA. With about 460,000 distinct CDR3 sequences in the sample, the ten largest clones hold roughly 1.4%. The CDR3 consists of 14 residues. CDR1 SQVTM and CDR2 ANQGSEA come from the germline V gene. For this clonotype: Its specificity is unknown.

Overall study results and limits: Evidence did not settle whether expanded NKG2C+ T cell clones targeted HCMV.

Sequencing was carried out using blood T cells: a sorted CD56 or NKG2C T cell subset, CD4+ or CD8+ T cells, or bulk PBMC T cells (not recorded which). The receptor was isolated from a woman between 50 and 59 years old in good health. The chain employs TRBV29-1 and TRBJ1-1; TCRdb outputs TRBD1, but without DNA this stays unchecked. CDR3 loop: CSVPRTKMNTEAFF.